This entry is about one TCR beta chain. Original analysis: Estimated nucleated cell counts came from reference gene primer amplification. TCRdb's copy holds only in-frame clones and misses some; the assay was immunoSEQ multiplex PCR. V and J calls and clone size come straight from that table; D and trimming were deduced from the DNA. Of roughly 110,000 clones listed, around 78% were seen once; the top ten hold around 6.2%. J lost 0 bases, V lost 2 bases, and 1 base had no gene match. The CDR3 is 15 residues long. Germline CDR1 MDHEN, CDR2 SYDVKM. These data come from a study of blood T cell repertoires in COVID-19. Study overall: Samples representing acute and convalescent COVID-19 were sourced from the United States, Italy and Spain. Sources were T cells, B-cell-depleted T cells, or PBMCs; the material itself was cDNA or gDNA.

This TCR was recovered from a man older than 75 with COVID-19, enrolled during active disease. The J gene is TRBJ1-2, the V gene TRBV28, with 9 bases lining up with TRBD1. Material: peripheral blood. The CDR3 loop reads CASSLTGGTNYGYTF. CDR3 DNA: TGTGCCAGCAGTTTAACAGGGGGCACTAACTATGGCTACACCTTC.